Each of the 31 T cell receptor beta chains below was sequenced from the same sample in a study of cytomegalovirus exposure and HLA in healthy donors. Assay used: immunoSEQ multiplex PCR; TCRdb lists only in-frame clones, some missing. The profile covers roughly 140,000 clones, with roughly 89% appearing a single time and around 3.2% taken by the ten largest. The sequencing sample was made of PBMCs. All receptors derive from a woman between 18 and 30 years old in good health and CMV-seropositive.

This clone has just a few counts. The chain couples TRBV29-1 to TRBJ2-2; D unclear. The CDR3 covers 13 residues. Trimming removed 4 bases from V and 0 bases from J, with 6 bases in between. CDR1 is SQVTM, CDR2 ANQGSEA, per germline. The CDR3 is CSVGIANTGELFF. The CDR3 region has the DNA TGCAGCGTTGGTATAGCGAACACCGGGGAGCTGTTTTTT.

This chain links TRBV6-4 with TRBJ1-1, with 8 bases fitting TRBD1. From germline, CDR1 is MRHNA and CDR2 SNTAGT. The CDR3 has 13 residues. The ends lost 6 bases at V and 4 bases at J; junction bases unmatched: 4. The CDR3 nucleotides read TGTGCCAGCAGAAGGACAGGGAGCACTGAAGCTTTCTTT. Its translation is CASRRTGSTEAFF.

This clone was counted only a few times. The rearrangement uses TRBV6-5 and TRBJ1-5; D may be TRBD1 (6 bases). Germline lookup yields CDR1 MNHEY and CDR2 SVGAGI. The germline V and J ends were trimmed by 6 bases and 3 bases, with 15 bases remaining between them. The CDR3 is made up of 15 amino acids. The CDR3 sequence is CASSRTGSPNQPQHF. DNA of the CDR3: TGTGCCAGCAGCCGAACAGGGTCACCCAATCAGCCCCAGCATTTT.

This chain connects TRBV4-1 to TRBJ2-5; a possible D gene is TRBD2 (6 bases). Trimming removed 6 bases at V and 2 bases at J, with 13 bases between. The germline V gene encodes CDR1 MGHRA and CDR2 YSYEKL. This CDR3 comprises 14 residues. The CDR3 reads CASSNGRAQETQYF. The CDR3 nucleotides are TGCGCCAGCAGTAACGGGAGAGCGCAAGAGACCCAGTACTTC.

This chain links TRBV4-2 with TRBJ1-4, with TRBD1 matching 8 bases. V was clipped by 1 base and J by 8 bases; unmatched bases: 9. This CDR3 comprises 16 residues. CDR1 and CDR2 (germline): LGHNA, YNFKEQ. The CDR3 bases are TGTGCCAGCAGCCAAGTATCTTTGTCAGGGGGCGAAAAACTGTTTTTT. This sequence encodes CASSQVSLSGGEKLFF.

The rearrangement joins TRBV5-1 to TRBJ2-1, with D hard to call. This CDR3 is built from 12 residues. The germline V and J ends were trimmed by 4 bases and 1 base, with 3 bases remaining between them. From germline, CDR1 is SGHRS and CDR2 YFSETQ. CDR3 nucleotides: TGCGCCAGCAGCCCATCCTACAATGAGCAGTTCTTC. It specifies CASSPSYNEQFF.

This rearrangement joins TRBV28 to TRBJ2-7; 12 bases fit TRBD2. With 3 bases clipped from V and 7 bases from J, the junction kept 10 bases outside the gene matches. Germline CDR1 MDHEN, CDR2 SYDVKM. The CDR3 length is 16 residues. The CDR3 is CASSFSRLAGDGEQYF. The CDR3 DNA reads as TGTGCCAGCAGTTTCTCAAGACTAGCGGGGGACGGGGAGCAGTACTTC.

The chain recombines TRBV27 with TRBJ2-2, with D uncertain. CDR3 length: 11 residues. CDR1 is MNHEY and CDR2 is SMNVEV in the germline V gene (reference sequence). The ends were cut back, 6 bases at V and 9 bases at J, with 8 bases in the middle. The CDR3 DNA sequence: TGTGCCAGCAGCCAGAACCGGGAGCTGTTTTTT. The encoded protein is CASSQNRELFF.

V and J are TRBV11-3 and TRBJ2-7, with 11 nucleotides matching TRBD2. In germline, CDR1 is SGHNT, CDR2 YENEEA. This CDR3 is built from 15 residues. J gave up 5 bases and V 2 bases, and 5 bases lay outside the gene matches. The CDR3, as DNA: TGTGCCAGCAGCTTACCGGGACTAGCGGCTGACGAGCAGTACTTC. Its protein product is CASSLPGLAADEQYF.

The chain employs TRBV5-6 and TRBJ2-2; the D gene is possibly TRBD2 (5 bases). V dropped 2 bases and J dropped 5 bases, with 16 bases sitting between them. CDR1 is SGHDT, CDR2 YYEEEE, per germline. This CDR3 contains 16 residues. The CDR3 reads CASSFWRAPRTGELFF. The CDR3 coding sequence is TGTGCCAGCAGCTTTTGGCGGGCCCCGAGGACCGGGGAGCTGTTTTTT.

The rearrangement joins TRBV18 to TRBJ2-7; 9 bases match TRBD1. The germline CDR1 and CDR2 sequences are KGHSH and LQKENI. The CDR3 length is 19 residues. Germline trimming cut 6 bases from V and 2 bases from J; bases unmatched to any gene: 20. As DNA, the CDR3 is TGTGCCAGCTCGCCTAACCCGGGACAGGGAGGCGGGAGCGCCTACGAGCAGTACTTC. Protein sequence: CASSPNPGQGGGSAYEQYF.

This sequence joins TRBV5-6 and TRBJ2-7; the D gene is possibly TRBD1 (6 bases). V was cut by 4 bases and J by 3 bases, with 11 bases left in between. CDR3 length equals 13 residues. Germline-derived CDR1 and CDR2 are SGHDT and YYEEEE. The DNA of the CDR3 is TGTGCCAGCAGCCCGGACAGCCTCTACGAGCAGTACTTC. It yields the protein CASSPDSLYEQYF.

The genes are TRBV11-3 and TRBJ2-3; 8 bases line up with TRBD2. The ends lost 6 bases at V and 5 bases at J; junction bases unmatched: 7. The V gene's germline CDR1 is SGHNT and CDR2 YENEEA. CDR3 size: 14 residues. The chain's CDR3 is CASSSGGRGDTQYF. The CDR3 DNA sequence: TGTGCCAGCAGTTCGGGGGGGCGCGGAGATACGCAGTATTTT. Looking up the rest from reference TRBV11-3 and TRBJ2-3 gives the full variable domain: EAGVVQSPRYKIIEKKQPVAFWCNPISGHNTLYWYLQNLGQGPELLIRYENEEAVDDSQLPKDRFSAERLKGVDSTLKIQPAELGDSAVYLCASSSGGRGDTQYFGPGTRLTVL.

The chain carries TRBV6-4 and TRBJ2-3; no firm D call. CDR3 length equals 16 residues. In germline, CDR1 is MRHNA, CDR2 SNTAGT. Trimming pared 0 bases from V and 0 bases from J, leaving 10 bases between. CDR3 DNA sequence: TGTGCCAGCAGTGACTCTGGTAGCTGGAGCACAGATACGCAGTATTTT. It is translated as CASSDSGSWSTDTQYF.

The rearrangement links TRBV29-1 to TRBJ1-2; 12 bases agree with TRBD1. The junction had 11 bases not matched to a gene; V was cut back by 3 bases and J by 3 bases. The germline V gene has CDR1 SQVTM and CDR2 ANQGSEA. This CDR3 is 17 amino acids long. CDR3 DNA: TGCAGCGTTGAGAGTGGGACAGGGGGCTTTATGGACTATGGCTACACCTTC. This gives the protein CSVESGTGGFMDYGYTF.

The chain carries TRBV7-3 and TRBJ1-3; D may be TRBD1 (6 bases). CDR3 length: 14 amino acids. V gave up 5 bases and J gave up 2 bases, with 10 bases separating them. The V gene's germline CDR1 is SGHTA and CDR2 FQGTGA. The CDR3 coding sequence is TGTGCCAGCAGCGCCACAGGGCCTGGAAACACCATATATTTT. It encodes CASSATGPGNTIYF.

This clone was recorded once. The V gene is TRBV19, the J gene TRBJ2-3; D ambiguous. This CDR3 spans 13 amino acids. The V end lost 10 bases, the J end lost 0 bases, and 11 bases lay between the germline ends. Germline CDR1 and CDR2: LNHDA and SQIVND (reference sequence). The CDR3 bases are TGTGCCACTCGAGCGACTAGCACAGATACGCAGTATTTT. This translates into CATRATSTDTQYF. Together with reference TRBV19 and TRBJ2-3, the CDR3 gives the full variable domain: DGGITQSPKYLFRKEGQNVTLSCEQNLNHDAMYWYRQDPGQGLRLIYYSQIVNDFQKGDIAEGYSVSREKKESFPLTVTSAQKNPTAFYLCATRATSTDTQYFGPGTRLTVL.

The chain joins TRBV2 to TRBJ1-5, with a weak D call TRBD1 (5 bases). Per germline, CDR1 SNHLY and CDR2 FYNNEI. Trimming pared 3 bases from V and 8 bases from J, leaving 17 bases between. CDR3 size: 15 residues. The CDR3 region has the DNA TGTGCCAGCAGTGAGATGGGGGGAGTGTTGGAGCCCCAGCATTTT. Residues: CASSEMGGVLEPQHF. Supplemented by reference TRBV2 and TRBJ1-5, the full variable domain reads EPEVTQTPSHQVTQMGQEVILRCVPISNHLYFYWYRQILGQKVEFLVSFYNNEISEKSEIFDDQFSVERPDGSNFTLKIRSTKLEDSAMYFCASSEMGGVLEPQHFGDGTRLSIL.

The J gene is TRBJ2-1, the V gene TRBV19; 10 bases are a match to TRBD2. V gave up 7 bases and J gave up 3 bases; unmatched junction bases: 0. The germline V gene has CDR1 LNHDA and CDR2 SQIVND (reference sequence). The CDR3 spans 13 residues. The CDR3 DNA sequence: TGTGCCAGTACTAGCGGGAGCTACAATGAGCAGTTCTTC. This sequence encodes CASTSGSYNEQFF.

The gene calls are TRBV29-1 and TRBJ2-1; TRBD2 matches at 9 bases. This CDR3 has 12 residues. The V gene's germline CDR1 is SQVTM and CDR2 ANQGSEA. Trimming at V came to 7 bases and at J to 5 bases, leaving 3 bases not matched to a gene. CDR3 sequence: CSGQRGDNEQFF. The CDR3 DNA follows: TGCAGCGGGCAGCGGGGGGACAATGAGCAGTTCTTC.

This clone was counted once. The V and J genes are TRBV28 and TRBJ2-7, with D tentatively TRBD2 (6 bases). V lost 5 bases, J lost 4 bases, and 15 bases lay in between. Germline CDR1 is MDHEN and CDR2 is SYDVKM. This CDR3 has 14 residues. The CDR3 region is CASSTPGLHYEQYF. The CDR3 DNA reads as TGTGCCAGCAGTACGCCGGGACTGCATTACGAGCAGTACTTC.

The chain uses TRBV7-2 and TRBJ2-5, with 12 nucleotides matching TRBD2. V was pared by 0 bases and J by 5 bases, with 16 bases of the junction left unmatched. Germline lookup yields CDR1 SGHTA and CDR2 FQGNSA. The CDR3 is 20 amino acids. CDR3 coding DNA: TGTGCCAGCAGCTTAGCCGCACGGGCTAGCGGGAGGGCCTTTGGGGAGACCCAGTACTTC. Encoded protein: CASSLAARASGRAFGETQYF.

This clone was counted a single time. The CDR3 sequence: CASSLGGSGDEKLFF. The CDR3, as DNA: TGTGCCAGCAGTTTAGGTGGGTCAGGGGATGAAAAACTGTTTTTT. The rearrangement joins TRBV28 to TRBJ1-4; weak D call: TRBD1 (6 bases). CDR3 length: 15 residues. Per germline, CDR1 MDHEN and CDR2 SYDVKM. V dropped 2 bases and J dropped 6 bases, with 13 bases sitting between them.

The V call is TRBV28, the J call TRBJ1-2; 10 bases line up with TRBD1. The trim removed 3 bases at V and 5 bases at J, leaving 12 bases unmatched. The CDR3 has 17 residues. Germline assignment: CDR1 MDHEN and CDR2 SYDVKM. For the CDR3, the DNA is TGTGCCAGCAGTTTTGGGACAGGGGAATCCCCCCCTTATGGCTACACCTTC. Translated: CASSFGTGESPPYGYTF.

In its sample, this clone was seen once. The V and J genes are TRBV7-9 and TRBJ2-3; the match to TRBD2 covers 10 bases. Germline CDR1 and CDR2: SEHNR and FQNEAQ (reference sequence). The V and J ends lost 4 bases and 2 bases, in that order; junction bases with no gene match: 6. This CDR3 has 16 residues. The CDR3 loop reads CASSSGTSAFTDTQYF. CDR3 nucleotide sequence: TGTGCCAGCAGCTCGGGGACTAGCGCCTTCACAGATACGCAGTATTTT.

V is TRBV5-1 and J is TRBJ1-2; 8 bases are a match to TRBD1. Germline V gene lookup returns CDR1 SGHRS and CDR2 YFSETQ. J lost 2 bases, V lost 4 bases, and 7 bases had no gene match. The CDR3 has 15 residues. CDR3 loop: CASSGGDRLNYGYTF. The CDR3 nucleotides are TGCGCCAGCAGCGGTGGGGACAGGCTGAACTATGGCTACACCTTC.

V gene TRBV5-1 combines with J gene TRBJ2-1, with D possibly matching TRBD2 (6 bases). Deletions cut 4 bases from V and 9 bases from J, with 20 bases between. Germline CDR1 and CDR2: SGHRS and YFSETQ. The CDR3 has 15 amino acids. CDR3 sequence reads: CASSLIAVGGREQFF. The CDR3 DNA is TGCGCCAGCAGCCTGATAGCGGTGGGCGGCCGTGAGCAGTTCTTC.

J is TRBJ2-7 and V is TRBV18, with D perhaps TRBD1 (6 bases). CDR3 length equals 17 residues. Germline V gives CDR1 KGHSH, CDR2 LQKENI. Trimming pared 3 bases from V and 1 base from J, leaving 19 bases between. The CDR3 spells CASSPRTAARGSYEQYF. In DNA form, the CDR3 reads TGTGCCAGCTCACCTAGGACAGCGGCGAGAGGGTCCTACGAGCAGTACTTC.

The chain has TRBV7-9 and TRBJ1-1, with D possibly matching TRBD1 (5 bases). Germline V gene data show CDR1 as SEHNR and CDR2 as FQNEAQ (reference sequence). The CDR3 has 13 amino acids. V shed 2 bases and J shed 10 bases, with 14 bases lying between them. DNA of the CDR3: TGTGCCAGCAGCTTAACCAGGGTTACTCGAGCTTTCTTT. Translating it yields CASSLTRVTRAFF.

The chain couples TRBV28 to TRBJ1-2; D unresolved. Germline V gene sequence: CDR1 MDHEN, CDR2 SYDVKM. CDR3 size: 11 residues. V lost 7 bases to trimming and J lost 0 bases, with 3 bases between them. The CDR3 loop reads CASNTNYGYTF. CDR3 DNA sequence: TGTGCCAGCAATACTAACTATGGCTACACCTTC.

V and J are TRBV7-9 and TRBJ2-4; 8 bases match TRBD2. V lost 0 bases to trimming and J lost 8 bases; unmatched junction nucleotides: 12. This CDR3 has 17 amino acids. Germline V gene lookup returns CDR1 SEHNR and CDR2 FQNEAQ (reference sequence). CDR3 amino acids: CASSLASPAGVGDIQYF. The CDR3 bases are TGTGCCAGCAGCTTAGCGTCGCCAGCGGGAGTTGGAGACATTCAGTACTTC.